These T cell receptor beta chains were read from a single sample in a study of Tregs in tolerant kidney transplant recipients. Produced via immunoSEQ multiplex PCR; TCRdb's table is partial and in-frame only. The sample holds tens of thousands of clones; roughly 84% are singletons and the top ten take 3.5% to 5.5%. The sequenced material came from CD4+ T cells from blood. The source is a human donor in good health. Each CDR3 is given with its conserved first and last residue. The D gene is left open where the match is weak. Some rows have no size entry. The others give once, few or many, or a class for an expanded clone.

d_call	clone_size	v_call	j_call	cdr3_aa	cdr3_nt
TRBD1	-	TRBV2	TRBJ2-1	CASSYYRGEQFF	TGTGCCAGCAGTTATTACAGGGGTGAGCAGTTCTTC
TRBD1	few	TRBV6-6	TRBJ2-7	CASGQGGGYEQYF	TGTGCCAGTGGACAGGGGGGAGGCTACGAGCAGTACTTC
-	-	TRBV4-1	TRBJ1-1	CASSQGPYEAFF	TGCGCCAGCAGCCAAGGACCCTATGAAGCTTTCTTT
TRBD2	-	TRBV19	TRBJ2-2	CASSAGVAGELFF	TGTGCCAGTAGCGCGGGGGTGGCCGGGGAGCTGTTTTTT
TRBD2	-	TRBV7-2	TRBJ2-2	CASSFSGGYTGELFF	TGTGCCAGCAGCTTTAGCGGGGGGTACACCGGGGAGCTGTTTTTT
-	-	TRBV15	TRBJ2-7	CATGRGYEQYF	TGTGCCACGGGACGGGGGTACGAGCAGTACTTC
TRBD1	-	TRBV7-9	TRBJ2-2	CASSLDRVANTGELFF	TGTGCCAGCAGCTTGGACAGGGTCGCGAACACCGGGGAGCTGTTTTTT
-	-	TRBV27	TRBJ1-1	CASSLSPPAFF	TGTGCCAGCAGTTTATCCCCTCCGGCTTTCTTT
-	-	TRBV7-9	TRBJ2-3	CASSPEAGRTDTQYF	TGTGCCAGCAGCCCCGAAGCAGGACGAACAGATACGCAGTATTTT
-	once	TRBV19	TRBJ1-5	CASTKGQESNQPQHF	TGTGCCAGTACTAAGGGTCAAGAGAGCAATCAGCCCCAGCATTTT
TRBD2	-	TRBV30	TRBJ2-1	CAWSTSGSTEQFF	TGTGCCTGGTCTACTAGCGGGAGTACTGAGCAGTTCTTC
TRBD1	few	TRBV7-3	TRBJ1-2	CASSPSGPGTVYGYTF	TGTGCCAGCAGCCCCTCGGGACCCGGGACAGTCTATGGCTACACCTTC
-	-	TRBV11-2	TRBJ1-3	CASSFHHEQGNTIYF	TGTGCCAGCAGCTTCCATCACGAACAGGGAAACACCATATATTTT
-	-	TRBV2	TRBJ1-1	CASSHPVFTPNTEAFF	TGTGCCAGCAGCCACCCGGTCTTCACCCCAAACACTGAAGCTTTCTTT
TRBD2	-	TRBV11-2	TRBJ2-7	CASSLGLRSGRSYEQYF	TGTGCCAGCAGCTTAGGACTCAGGAGCGGGAGATCCTACGAGCAGTACTTC
-	-	TRBV18	TRBJ2-1	CASSPPTRWQGAEQFF	TGTGCCAGCTCACCACCGACCCGTTGGCAGGGCGCTGAGCAGTTCTTC
-	-	TRBV5-1	TRBJ2-2	CASSIGIDTGELFF	TGCGCCAGCAGCATAGGGATAGACACCGGGGAGCTGTTTTTT
-	-	TRBV19	TRBJ2-5	CASSIVTGETQYF	TGTGCCAGTAGTATCGTGACGGGGGAGACCCAGTACTTC
TRBD2	-	TRBV7-6	TRBJ2-2	CASSLAYGRRGTGELFF	TGTGCCAGCAGCTTAGCCTACGGGAGGAGGGGTACCGGGGAGCTGTTTTTT
-	-	TRBV6-1	TRBJ1-1	CASRKREFTEAFF	TGTGCCAGCAGAAAAAGGGAGTTCACTGAAGCTTTCTTT
-	-	TRBV7-9	TRBJ2-5	CASSLFGTGEETQYF	TGTGCCAGCAGCTTATTCGGGACTGGGGAAGAGACCCAGTACTTC
-	-	TRBV23-1	TRBJ1-2	CASSQFGGLEVYGYTF	TGCGCCAGCAGTCAATTCGGGGGGCTAGAGGTCTATGGCTACACCTTC
-	-	TRBV15	TRBJ2-1	CATSREVPWGRPNEQFF	TGTGCCACCAGCAGAGAAGTCCCCTGGGGACGGCCCAATGAGCAGTTCTTC
TRBD2	-	TRBV7-2	TRBJ2-7	CASSLDGSGGLQYF	TGTGCCAGCAGCTTAGATGGTAGCGGGGGGTTGCAGTACTTC
-	-	TRBV2	TRBJ1-1	CASSASGWGVNTEAFF	TGTGCCAGCAGTGCATCAGGCTGGGGGGTGAACACTGAAGCTTTCTTT
-	once	TRBV30	TRBJ1-4	CAWSVQGFEKLFF	TGTGCCTGGAGTGTCCAGGGATTTGAAAAACTGTTTTTT
-	-	TRBV5-4	TRBJ1-1	CASSLAGERTEAFF	TGTGCCAGCAGCTTGGCGGGGGAAAGAACTGAAGCTTTCTTT
TRBD1	once	TRBV27	TRBJ2-5	CASSSAWTGAGETQYF	TGTGCCAGCAGTTCCGCATGGACAGGGGCGGGGGAGACCCAGTACTTC
TRBD1	-	TRBV5-4	TRBJ2-1	CASSSGTGRNEQFF	TGTGCCAGCAGCTCCGGGACAGGCCGCAATGAGCAGTTCTTC
-	few	TRBV6-1	TRBJ1-1	CASSSSVNTEAFF	TGTGCCAGCAGTTCGTCTGTGAACACTGAAGCTTTCTTT
-	-	TRBV4-3	TRBJ2-5	CASSLGGEGETQYF	TGCGCCAGCAGTCTCGGAGGTGAAGGAGAGACCCAGTACTTC
TRBD1	-	TRBV7-2	TRBJ1-5	CASSLGSGGNQPQHF	TGTGCCAGCAGCTTAGGGTCAGGGGGTAATCAGCCCCAGCATTTT
-	-	TRBV4-1	TRBJ2-4	CASSPGQIKNIQYF	TGCGCCAGCAGCCCTGGACAGATAAAAAACATTCAGTACTTC
-	-	TRBV12-2	TRBJ2-7	CASRWNGARFTREQYF	TGTGCAAGTCGCTGGAATGGAGCCCGATTTACTCGCGAGCAGTACTTC
TRBD1	-	TRBV30	TRBJ2-6	CAGLYRGPGANVLTF	TGTGCCGGACTCTACAGGGGGCCTGGGGCCAACGTCCTGACTTTC
TRBD1	-	TRBV19	TRBJ2-3	CASNSQGRTDTQYF	TGTGCCAGTAACTCACAGGGGCGCACAGATACGCAGTATTTT
-	-	TRBV30	TRBJ2-1	CAWSVYAAVLRYEQFF	TGTGCCTGGAGTGTCTATGCGGCCGTGCTCAGGTATGAGCAGTTCTTC
-	-	TRBV4-3	TRBJ2-5	CASSQGTKETQYF	TGCGCCAGCAGCCAAGGGACTAAAGAGACCCAGTACTTC
-	-	TRBV29-1	TRBJ1-2	CSVALGQGNYGYTF	TGCAGCGTTGCCCTGGGGCAGGGGAACTATGGCTACACCTTC
TRBD1	once	TRBV9	TRBJ2-3	CASSGDRGTQYF	TGTGCCAGCAGCGGCGACAGGGGAACGCAGTATTTT
-	-	TRBV6-5	TRBJ1-4	CASTPGRVREKLFF	TGTGCCAGCACCCCGGGCAGGGTCCGGGAAAAACTGTTTTTT
TRBD1	-	TRBV5-5	TRBJ2-7	CASSSLGTGAYEQYF	TGTGCCAGCAGCTCACTTGGGACAGGGGCCTACGAGCAGTACTTC
TRBD1	-	TRBV29-1	TRBJ1-3	CSVGTGGSGNTIYF	TGCAGCGTGGGTACAGGGGGCTCTGGAAACACCATATATTTT
-	-	TRBV27	TRBJ2-5	CASSLRTAQETQYF	TGTGCCAGCAGTTTGCGGACAGCCCAAGAGACCCAGTACTTC
-	-	TRBV6-6	TRBJ1-2	CASSYGTTSYGYTF	TGTGCCAGCAGTTACGGCACAACCTCTTATGGCTACACCTTC
-	-	TRBV5-1	TRBJ2-3	CASSLYPLVRHTDTQYF	TGCGCCAGCAGCTTGTATCCACTAGTCCGCCACACAGATACGCAGTATTTT
-	-	TRBV7-2	TRBJ1-6	CASSPGPNNSPLHF	TGTGCCAGCAGCCCGGGGCCTAATAATTCACCCCTCCACTTT
-	-	TRBV6-5	TRBJ1-5	CASTPSGGDNQPQHF	TGTGCCAGCACCCCCTCGGGGGGAGACAATCAGCCCCAGCATTTT
TRBD1	-	TRBV27	TRBJ1-2	CASSSTRGRTDGYTF	TGTGCCAGCAGTTCGACCAGGGGGCGCACCGACGGCTACACCTTC
-	-	TRBV5-5	TRBJ2-3	CASTPLPEGDTQYF	TGTGCCAGCACCCCCCTCCCCGAGGGGGATACGCAGTATTTT
-	-	TRBV28	TRBJ1-2	CASSGGGLREGYTF	TGTGCCAGCAGTGGCGGTGGGTTGAGGGAGGGCTACACCTTC
-	-	TRBV20-1	TRBJ2-2	CSAMSTGELFF	TGCAGTGCAATGTCTACCGGGGAGCTGTTTTTT
-	-	TRBV9	TRBJ1-6	CASSVDPYNSPLHF	TGTGCCAGCAGCGTAGATCCCTATAATTCACCCCTCCACTTT
-	-	TRBV7-4	TRBJ1-1	CASSLDSQGRSFPEAFF	TGTGCCAGCAGCTTAGACAGCCAGGGTCGGTCGTTTCCTGAAGCTTTCTTT
-	once	TRBV15	TRBJ2-1	CATSRVGGRAGRYYNEQFF	TGTGCCACCAGCAGAGTGGGGGGACGCGCGGGTCGTTATTACAATGAGCAGTTCTTC
TRBD1	-	TRBV7-3	TRBJ1-3	CASSLRTGEGNTIYF	TGTGCCAGCAGCTTAAGGACAGGGGAAGGAAACACCATATATTTT
TRBD1	-	TRBV6-5	TRBJ1-1	CASRQTGVVDTEAFF	TGTGCCAGCAGACAAACAGGGGTGGTGGACACTGAAGCTTTCTTT
-	-	TRBV5-4	TRBJ2-2	CASSLSTTPLSGELFF	TGTGCCAGCAGCCTCTCGACGACCCCGCTGAGCGGGGAGCTGTTTTTT
-	-	TRBV28	TRBJ1-1	CASTQGSLNTEAFF	TGTGCCAGCACCCAGGGCAGCTTGAACACTGAAGCTTTCTTT